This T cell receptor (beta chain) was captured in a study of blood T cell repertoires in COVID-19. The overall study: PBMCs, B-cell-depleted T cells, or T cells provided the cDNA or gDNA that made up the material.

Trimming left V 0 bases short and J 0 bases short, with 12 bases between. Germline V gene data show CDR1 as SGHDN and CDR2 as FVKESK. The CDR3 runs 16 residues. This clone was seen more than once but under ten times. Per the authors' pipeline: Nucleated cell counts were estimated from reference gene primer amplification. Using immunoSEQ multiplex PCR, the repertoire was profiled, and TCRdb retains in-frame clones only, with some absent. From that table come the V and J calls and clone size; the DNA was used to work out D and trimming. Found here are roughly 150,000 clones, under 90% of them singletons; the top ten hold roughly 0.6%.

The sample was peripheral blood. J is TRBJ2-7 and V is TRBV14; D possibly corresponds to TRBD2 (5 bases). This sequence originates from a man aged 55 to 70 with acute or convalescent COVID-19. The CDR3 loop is CASSQDLGSLSYEQYF. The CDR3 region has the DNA TGTGCCAGCAGCCAAGATCTTGGGAGTCTCTCCTACGAGCAGTACTTC.